The 5 T cell receptor beta chains given below trace back to one sample, sequenced in a study of blood T cell repertoires in COVID-19. Profiling relied on immunoSEQ multiplex PCR, and the TCRdb table lists in-frame clones only, not all of them. The profile shows some 270,000 clones, about 89% of them singletons. The specimen was peripheral blood. Receptors were obtained from a man aged 50 or older with acute or convalescent COVID-19.

The J gene is TRBJ2-2, the V gene TRBV5-1, with 7 bases aligning to TRBD2. Trimming removed 0 bases from V and 3 bases from J; junction bases left unmatched: 5. The CDR3 sequence is 16 residues long. Germline V gene data show CDR1 as SGHRS and CDR2 as YFSETQ. The CDR3 protein is CASSLVVSGYTGELFF. The CDR3, as DNA: TGCGCCAGCAGCTTGGTAGTTAGCGGGTACACCGGGGAGCTGTTTTTT.

Points on this clone: Other DNA sequences in the same sample also yield this CDR3. This chain joins TRBV11-2 and TRBJ1-1; 9 nucleotides match TRBD1. CDR1 and CDR2 (germline): SGHAT, FQNNGV. The CDR3 covers 15 residues. With 4 bases clipped from V and 2 bases from J, the junction kept 5 bases outside the gene matches. The CDR3 region is CASSSPGQGNTEAFF. CDR3 DNA: TGTGCCAGCAGCTCTCCGGGACAGGGCAACACTGAAGCTTTCTTT. The full variable domain, its missing parts supplied by reference TRBV11-2 and TRBJ1-1, is EAGVAQSPRYKIIEKRQSVAFWCNPISGHATLYWYQQILGQGPKLLIQFQNNGVVDDSQLPKDRFSAERLKGVDSTLKIQPAKLEDSAVYLCASSSPGQGNTEAFFGQGTRLTVV.

This chain joins TRBV3-1 (or the pseudogene TRBV3-2) and TRBJ1-3, with D unclear. V dropped 2 bases and J dropped 5 bases, with 10 bases sitting between them. The CDR3 length is 14 residues. Germline CDR1 reads LGHDT; CDR2 reads YNNKEL (reference sequence). The DNA for the CDR3 is TGTGCCAGCAGCCAAAGAGGAGAGAGAAACACCATATATTTT. It yields the protein CASSQRGERNTIYF.

The gene calls are TRBV6-2 or TRBV6-3 and TRBJ2-1, with a weak D call TRBD2 (6 bases). The germline V gene has CDR1 MNHEY and CDR2 SVGEGT. CDR3 length: 14 residues. The germline V and J ends were trimmed by 5 bases and 4 bases, with 12 bases remaining between them. This chain's CDR3 is CASSTGLQYNEQFF. CDR3 sequence (DNA): TGTGCCAGCAGTACGGGACTGCAATACAATGAGCAGTTCTTC.

This clone was recorded only once. The chain employs TRBV4-2 and TRBJ1-5; a weak D match, TRBD1 (5 bases). This CDR3 has 15 residues. CDR1 is LGHNA and CDR2 is YNFKEQ in the germline V gene. The V end was cut by 1 base, the J end by 9 bases, with 16 bases between. The CDR3 DNA follows: TGTGCCAGCAGCCAAGGCGTAGGGGTACTGGGGCCCCAGCATTTT. Protein: CASSQGVGVLGPQHF.